The 8 T cell receptor beta chains below come from one sample, sequenced in a study of shared clonotypes between healthy human individuals. Here immunoSEQ multiplex PCR was the method, and the copy in TCRdb shows in-frame clones only, minus some. The sample includes over 1.5 million clones, under 99% of them seen just once. The specimen sequenced was naive CD4+ T cells sorted from blood. Described subset: CD45RA+ positively selected. Source of these receptors: a man aged 30 to 45 in good health.

The chain has TRBV15 and TRBJ2-7; 10 bases are shared with TRBD1. This CDR3 has 15 residues. The germline V gene has CDR1 LNHNV and CDR2 YYDKDF (reference sequence). V lost 3 bases, J lost 6 bases, and 8 bases stayed unmatched. The CDR3 DNA follows: TGTGCCACCAGCAGTGCCGGGACAGGGGTTAGCGAGCAGTACTTC. This translates into CATSSAGTGVSEQYF.

The chain recombines TRBV10-3 with TRBJ1-5; no clear D gene. Germline V lookup: CDR1 ENHRY, CDR2 SYGVKD. The ends were cut back, 3 bases at V and 7 bases at J, with 10 bases in the middle. The CDR3 consists of 13 residues. CDR3 sequence (DNA): TGTGCCATCAGTGATGGCGCCCACCAGCCCCAGCATTTT. Its translation is CAISDGAHQPQHF.

This clone was observed once. The CDR3 loop is CASSQQGAYNEQFF. In DNA, the CDR3 is TGTGCCAGCAGCCAACAGGGGGCCTACAATGAGCAGTTCTTC. The chain joins TRBV5-4 to TRBJ2-1; 8 bases align to TRBD1. The CDR3 contains 14 residues. V dropped 4 bases and J dropped 2; count of bases not matched to a gene: 2. Germline CDR1 reads SGHNT; CDR2 reads YYREEE (reference sequence).

The chain couples TRBV5-5 to TRBJ2-7; the match to TRBD1 covers 8 bases. This CDR3 has 14 amino acids. With V trimmed by 5 bases and J by 10 bases, 14 bases remained unmatched. Germline V gene sequence: CDR1 SGHKS, CDR2 YYEKEE (reference sequence). The CDR3 loop reads CASSYRSGQAEQYF. CDR3 coding DNA: TGTGCCAGCAGTTACCGATCGGGACAGGCGGAACAGTACTTC.

This clone is a singleton in its sample. The V call is TRBV29-1, the J call TRBJ2-2; D may be TRBD1 or TRBD2 (5 bases each). V was pared by 7 bases and J by 6 bases, with 15 bases between. This CDR3 contains 13 residues. The germline CDR1 and CDR2 sequences are SQVTM and ANQGSEA. The CDR3 nucleotides are TGCAGCGCAGAGGGGCTCCCGGCCGGGGAGCTGTTTTTT. It is translated as CSAEGLPAGELFF.

This rearrangement joins TRBV20-1 to TRBJ1-4; no clear D gene. CDR3 length: 11 residues. Germline V gives CDR1 DFQATT, CDR2 SNEGSKA (reference sequence). V was clipped by 6 bases and J by 8 bases, with 10 bases between them. The CDR3 bases are TGCAGTGCCCTGGCGGCCGAAAAACTGTTTTTT. Translated: CSALAAEKLFF.

The chain combines TRBV28 with TRBJ1-5, with 8 positions matching TRBD1. Trimming removed 6 bases from V and 7 bases from J; junction bases left unmatched: 14. Germline CDR1 and CDR2: MDHEN and SYDVKM. The CDR3 spans 16 residues. This CDR3 is CASSILADRARQPQHF. For the CDR3, the DNA is TGTGCCAGCAGCATTCTAGCGGACAGGGCGAGACAGCCCCAGCATTTT.

This sequence joins TRBV19 and TRBJ2-3, with 9 bases aligning to TRBD2. The CDR3 consists of 15 residues. Germline V gives CDR1 LNHDA, CDR2 SQIVND (reference sequence). V lost 3 bases, J lost 4 bases, and 5 bases stayed unmatched. The CDR3 DNA reads TGTGCCAGTAGTATTGTAGCGGGAGTTCCAGATACGCAGTATTTT. The encoded protein is CASSIVAGVPDTQYF.